These 25 T cell receptor beta chains came from one sample sequenced in a study of shared clonotypes between healthy human individuals. The method was immunoSEQ multiplex PCR; TCRdb's version includes in-frame clones alone and lacks a portion of them. The sample shows 2 million to 2.5 million clones, 85% to 95% of them seen only once. The specimen sequenced was naive CD4+ T cells from PBMCs. Subset noted: CD45RA+ positively selected. These receptors were collected from a man younger than 35 in good health. Some clones in this sample may be carry-over from other donors' samples.

Details on this clone: Other DNA sequences from this sample encode an identical CDR3 as well. The chain links TRBV11-2 to TRBJ2-1, with unresolved D. CDR1 is SGHAT and CDR2 is FQNNGV in the germline V gene. Trimming cost V 2 bases and J 1 base, with 6 bases left between them. CDR3 size: 14 residues. The CDR3 bases are TGTGCCAGCAGCTTATCTCCTTCCTACAATGAGCAGTTCTTC. Translated, it gives CASSLSPSYNEQFF.

The gene calls are TRBV30 and TRBJ2-5; D is possibly TRBD1 or TRBD2 (5 bases each). Germline CDR1 is GTSNPN and CDR2 is SVGIG (reference sequence). V lost 2 bases to trimming and J lost 2 bases, with 12 bases between them. The CDR3 is 14 amino acids. The CDR3 DNA is TGTGCCTGGAGTCCCGGGACGACACAAGAGACCCAGTACTTC. This encodes CAWSPGTTQETQYF.

V gene TRBV21-1 combines with J gene TRBJ1-5; no check of the table's D call, TRBD1, against the DNA was made. TRBV21-1 corresponds to a pseudogene. The CDR3 covers 14 residues. The CDR3 sequence: CASSKDRADQPQHF. In nucleotides, the CDR3 is TGTGCCAGCAGCAAAGACAGGGCGGATCAGCCCCAGCATTTT.

The chain links TRBV28 to TRBJ1-4, with TRBD1 matching over 7 bases. Germline CDR1 reads MDHEN; CDR2 reads SYDVKM. Trimming at V came to 4 bases and at J to 10 bases, leaving 15 bases not matched to a gene. This CDR3 spans 16 amino acids. The chain's CDR3 is CASSSSPGTARVKLFF. The CDR3, as DNA: TGTGCCAGCAGTTCCTCCCCCGGGACAGCCCGGGTAAAACTGTTTTTT.

The chain joins TRBV30 to TRBJ2-5, with a weak D call TRBD1 (6 bases). The germline gives CDR1 GTSNPN, CDR2 SVGIG (reference sequence). This CDR3 contains 13 residues. V lost 4 bases to trimming and J lost 0 bases, with 9 bases between them. DNA of the CDR3: TGTGCCTGGATGGACAGTCACCAAGAGACCCAGTACTTC. Encoded protein: CAWMDSHQETQYF. Looking up the rest from reference TRBV30 and TRBJ2-5 gives the full variable domain: SQTIHQWPATLVQPVGSPLSLECTVEGTSNPNLYWYRQAAGRGLQLLFYSVGIGQISSEVPQNLSASRPQDRQFILSSKKLLLSDSGFYLCAWMDSHQETQYFGPGTRLLVL.

This rearrangement joins TRBV7-2 to TRBJ2-1; unclear D gene. The length of the CDR3 is 16 residues. Germline V lookup: CDR1 SGHTA, CDR2 FQGNSA. Deletions cut 1 base from V and 2 bases from J, with 12 bases between. Written as DNA, the CDR3 is TGTGCCAGCAGCTTAGGTGTAGGGCGTACCTACAATGAGCAGTTCTTC. Encoded protein: CASSLGVGRTYNEQFF.

The chain joins TRBV5-6 to TRBJ1-1, with D unresolved. V was clipped by 0 bases and J by 6 bases, with 9 bases between them. Germline CDR1 and CDR2: SGHDT and YYEEEE. CDR3 length: 13 residues. The CDR3 DNA reads as TGTGCCAGCAGCTTGGAGGGTACCGCTGAAGCTTTCTTT. Residues: CASSLEGTAEAFF. The full variable domain, completed using reference TRBV5-6 and TRBJ1-1, is DAGVTQSPTHLIKTRGQQVTLRCSPKSGHDTVSWYQQALGQGPQFIFQYYEEEERQRGNFPDRFSGHQFPNYSSELNVNALLLGDSALYLCASSLEGTAEAFFGQGTRLTVV.

The chain carries TRBV9 and TRBJ1-3, with D hard to call. The length of the CDR3 is 15 residues. The V gene lost 4 bases and the J gene lost 1 base, with 12 bases spanning the gap. CDR1 SGDLS and CDR2 YYNGEE come from the germline V gene. CDR3 amino acids: CASSLEGGSGNTIYF. As DNA, the CDR3 is TGTGCCAGCAGCCTCGAAGGTGGGTCTGGAAACACCATATATTTT.

J is TRBJ2-1 and V is TRBV4-3; no clear D. The germline V gene has CDR1 LGHNA and CDR2 YSLEER. V was clipped by 0 bases and J by 8 bases, with 14 bases between them. The length of the CDR3 is 15 residues. This CDR3 is CASSQDGARAYEQFF. The CDR3 DNA sequence: TGCGCCAGCAGCCAAGATGGTGCTAGGGCCTATGAGCAGTTCTTC.

As for this clone: Other nucleotide sequences from this sample produce the same CDR3. The chain couples TRBV6-5 to TRBJ1-2, with D possibly matching TRBD1 (5 bases). V was clipped by 2 bases and J by 5 bases, with 12 bases between them. Germline lookup yields CDR1 MNHEY and CDR2 SVGAGI. CDR3 length equals 14 residues. The CDR3: CASSYDRANYGYTF. The DNA for the CDR3 is TGTGCCAGCAGTTACGACAGAGCGAATTATGGCTACACCTTC.

This chain uses TRBV28 with TRBJ1-1; D gene ambiguous. The germline V gene encodes CDR1 MDHEN and CDR2 SYDVKM. The CDR3 sequence is 12 residues long. Trimming took off 8 bases at V and 11 bases at J, with 18 bases between the two ends. The CDR3 DNA is TGTGCCAGCCGATCCCGGGCCCTCGGGGCTTTCTTT. Amino acids: CASRSRALGAFF.

The chain has TRBV19 and TRBJ1-3, with D possibly being TRBD1 (6 bases). V was pared by 5 bases and J by 0 bases, with 17 bases between. Germline V gives CDR1 LNHDA, CDR2 SQIVND (reference sequence). This CDR3 is 17 amino acids long. The CDR3 sequence is CASSSTPDSLSGNTIYF. The DNA of the CDR3 is TGTGCCAGTAGTTCTACACCGGACAGTCTCTCTGGAAACACCATATATTTT.

The chain joins TRBV5-1 to TRBJ2-1, with D hard to call. Germline V gene lookup returns CDR1 SGHRS and CDR2 YFSETQ. The CDR3 is 15 amino acids. The V gene lost 1 base and the J gene lost 5 bases, with 13 bases spanning the gap. CDR3 DNA: TGCGCCAGCAGCTTGCTTGTTGGTACGAACAATGAGCAGTTCTTC. Translated: CASSLLVGTNNEQFF.

The chain couples TRBV6-5 to TRBJ2-1, with D possibly called TRBD1 or TRBD2 (5 bases each). Trimming stripped 4 bases from V and 4 bases from J, with 14 bases between. Germline lookup yields CDR1 MNHEY and CDR2 SVGAGI. CDR3 length: 15 amino acids. The CDR3 nucleotides are TGTGCCAGCAGTTCCGGGGCAGGGATATACAATGAGCAGTTCTTC. This translates into CASSSGAGIYNEQFF.

The chain is built from TRBV5-5 and TRBJ2-5; weak D call: TRBD2 (5 bases). This CDR3 contains 15 residues. The germline V and J ends were trimmed by 2 bases and 2 bases, with 13 bases remaining between them. Germline CDR1 reads SGHKS; CDR2 reads YYEKEE (reference sequence). The CDR3 sequence is CASSFRSRGQETQYF. The CDR3, as DNA: TGTGCCAGCAGCTTTCGGTCAAGAGGGCAAGAGACCCAGTACTTC. The complete variable domain, with remaining parts taken from reference TRBV5-5 and TRBJ2-5, reads DAGVTQSPTHLIKTRGQQVTLRCSPISGHKSVSWYQQVLGQGPQFIFQYYEKEERGRGNFPDRFSARQFPNYSSELNVNALLLGDSALYLCASSFRSRGQETQYFGPGTRLLVL.

The V and J genes are TRBV15 and TRBJ2-7; TRBD2 matches 12 bases. The CDR3 is 13 amino acids. V gave up 7 bases and J gave up 6 bases; unmatched junction bases: 4. The germline CDR1 and CDR2 sequences are LNHNV and YYDKDF (reference sequence). The CDR3 protein is CATTVGLAGEQYF. The CDR3 DNA follows: TGTGCCACCACTGTGGGACTAGCGGGCGAGCAGTACTTC. Complete variable domain (other parts from reference TRBV15 and TRBJ2-7): DAMVIQNPRYQVTQFGKPVTLSCSQTLNHNVMYWYQQKSSQAPKLLFHYYDKDFNNEADTPDNFQSRRPNTSFCFLDIRSPGLGDTAMYLCATTVGLAGEQYFGPGTRLTVT.

The chain uses TRBV27 and TRBJ2-6; 10 nucleotides agree with TRBD1. There are 16 residues in the CDR3. V was pared by 9 bases and J by 2 bases, with 7 bases of the junction left unmatched. Germline CDR1 and CDR2: MNHEY and SMNVEV (reference sequence). The CDR3 reads CASRTGGRAGANVLTF. The CDR3 DNA reads as TGTGCCAGTAGGACAGGGGGTAGAGCTGGGGCCAACGTCCTGACTTTC.

The V gene is TRBV9, the J gene TRBJ1-4; TRBD1 is a possible D gene (5 bases). Germline V gene sequence: CDR1 SGDLS, CDR2 YYNGEE. The V end lost 5 bases, the J end lost 4 bases, and 15 bases lay between the germline ends. This CDR3 is built from 15 residues. The CDR3 reads CASSFGDGINEKLFF. CDR3 DNA: TGTGCCAGCAGTTTTGGGGACGGGATTAATGAAAAACTGTTTTTT.

The V gene is TRBV5-1, the J gene TRBJ1-1; D gene uncertain. The germline gives CDR1 SGHRS, CDR2 YFSETQ. The V end was cut by 0 bases, the J end by 4 bases, with 7 bases between. The CDR3 totals 13 residues. CDR3 bases: TGCGCCAGCAGCTTGGATTTCGGCACTGAAGCTTTCTTT. It yields the protein CASSLDFGTEAFF.

The chain uses TRBV4-1 and TRBJ1-5; tentatively, D is TRBD1 (6 bases). Trimming cost V 1 base and J 7 bases, with 17 bases left between them. CDR1 MGHRA and CDR2 YSYEKL come from the germline V gene. The CDR3 length is 16 residues. The CDR3 loop reads CASSQGGGAPRQPQHF. DNA for the CDR3: TGCGCCAGCAGCCAAGGAGGGGGGGCGCCCCGACAGCCCCAGCATTTT.

The chain carries TRBV6-1 and TRBJ2-1, with D tentatively TRBD2 (7 bases). Trimming stripped 5 bases from V and 2 bases from J, with 10 bases between. The germline V gene encodes CDR1 MNHNS and CDR2 SASEGT. The CDR3 is made up of 14 amino acids. CDR3 sequence (DNA): TGTGCCAGCAGTCAAGGGGGGGCCTACAATGAGCAGTTCTTC. Its translation is CASSQGGAYNEQFF.

The sample holds a few counts of this clone. This chain joins TRBV7-5 and TRBJ2-2; the DNA was not used to check the table's D call, TRBD2. TRBV7-5 is deemed a pseudogene. The CDR3 runs 15 residues. CDR3 nucleotides: TGTGCCAGAAGCTTAAGGGCCCCGGGGGCCGGGGAGCTGTTTTTT. This gives the protein CARSLRAPGAGELFF.

The gene calls are TRBV4-1 and TRBJ2-5, with a weak D call TRBD2 (6 bases). This CDR3 is 15 amino acids long. Trimming took off 2 bases at V and 5 bases at J, with 15 bases between the two ends. Germline V gene data show CDR1 as MGHRA and CDR2 as YSYEKL. The CDR3 sequence: CASSQLGTPGETQYF. The CDR3 nucleotides read TGCGCCAGCAGCCAACTCGGGACTCCCGGGGAGACCCAGTACTTC.

The chain has TRBV6-1 and TRBJ2-7; 9 nucleotides align to TRBD2. Germline V CDR1 and CDR2: MNHNS, SASEGT. The trim removed 6 bases at V and 3 bases at J, leaving 9 bases unmatched. This CDR3 region has 15 residues. Here the CDR3 DNA reads TGTGCCAGCAGGATACGACTAGCGGAGATCTACGAGCAGTACTTC. Translated, it gives CASRIRLAEIYEQYF.

About this clone itself: Other DNA sequences in this sample translate to the same CDR3. The chain couples TRBV7-9 to TRBJ1-1; D is ambiguous. V lost 5 bases, J lost 1 base, and 8 bases lay in between. Germline-derived CDR1 and CDR2 are SEHNR and FQNEAQ (reference sequence). This CDR3 contains 13 residues. The CDR3 is CASSVTGNTEAFF. In DNA form, the CDR3 reads TGTGCCAGCAGCGTGACGGGGAACACTGAAGCTTTCTTT.